This T cell receptor beta chain was obtained from a study of HIV-infected patients and healthy controls. Across the whole study: About 65% of the sixteen became undetectable by the second bleed, and all after another year of therapy. Findings and caveats of the study: CDR3 sharing between individuals was lower in HIV-infected patients than in healthy controls.

This clonotype showed up many times. As yet, its antigen is unknown. Whole blood was used without fractionation, so all unsorted peripheral T cells were included. The CDR3 consists of 12 residues. Trimming shortened V by 3 bases and J by 4 bases, and 9 bases separated the two germline ends. The germline V gene encodes CDR1 SQVTM and CDR2 ANQGSEA. cDNA was made from around 0.45 ug RNA using alpha and beta constant primers. Alpha and beta chain libraries were made separately by chain-specific third strand synthesis with multiplexing indices. A 5' RACE adapter with a random hexamer and the SP2 primer site was joined to cDNA. MiXCR, run by TCRdb on the 5' RACE reads, gives a single entry per CDR3 protein. This table has about 8,300 distinct CDR3 sequences, 9% to 10% appearing once.

The material was blood, obtained before antiretroviral therapy. The chain employs TRBV29-1 and TRBJ1-1; D is perhaps TRBD1 (5 bases). The sequence came from an adult with HIV infection. As DNA, the CDR3 is TGCAGCGTTGATACGGGGCCCACTGAAGCTTTCTTT. This sequence encodes CSVDTGPTEAFF.